This record covers a single TCR beta chain. Its binding antigen is unknown. There are no base qualities to consult, and no much larger clone falls within one base. This sample was included in a study of Ad26.COV2.S vaccination and SARS-CoV-2 variants (dated by TCRdb to the early 2020s). About the full investigation: Donors in the vaccine arm were drawn from COV1001, a multicentre, randomized, double-blind, placebo-controlled phase I-IIa trial testing Ad26.COV2.S in healthy adults. Throughout the experiments and outcome assessment, investigators stayed blinded to trial group allocation. Participants in the trial were split at random into five groups of five each, receiving low-dose or high-dose Ad26.COV2.S once or twice, or else placebo on both occasions. The specificity and breadth of SARS-CoV-2-reactive T cell receptors after Ad26.COV2.S vaccination were assessed by TCRbeta repertoire sequencing. The TCR-sequenced set comprised about 32 samples: approximately 19 Ad26.COV2.S vaccine recipients, 5 placebo recipients and 8 SARS-CoV-2 convalescent individuals. Ad26.COV2.S was given intramuscularly at 5x10^10 or 1x10^11 viral particles, as a single shot or as two shots 56 days apart.

According to the study, the label for this sample's treatment or condition signals: over 15 received Ad26.COV2.S at low or high dose, single or two shots; 5 received placebo; per-sample allocation not given. For vaccine and placebo recipients, repertoires were sequenced using samples collected on day 63 after the first injection. Cohort 1b enrolled 25 or so adults aged 18-55 years at a single site in Boston, USA, between 29 July and 7 August 2020. Ad26.COV2.S was a replication-incompetent adenovirus type 26 vector that expressed a prefusion-stabilized SARS-CoV-2 spike protein derived from the original Wuhan strain. General conclusions and limits of the study: The authors noted that the TCR breadth and depth analyses may have underestimated total T cell responses. Vaccine and placebo recipients had comparable non-spike TCR breadth, which fits with the vaccine containing only spike. Higher spike-specific TCR breadth was observed in Ad26.COV2.S recipients than in placebo recipients (P = 0.0014). Comparing responses between vaccine doses or regimens was not something the study was powered to do. After vaccination, spike-specific CD8+ and CD4+ T cell responses were reported to show substantial breadth.

The CDR3, from cysteine to phenylalanine, totals 13 residues. The DNA shown is the 39-base CDR3, in frame from base 1. V was cut back by 3 bases and J by 4 bases, leaving a gap of 6 bases between them. From the germline V gene (reference sequence), CDR1 is LNHDA and CDR2 is SQIVND. TCRbeta CDR3 regions were sequenced with the immunoSEQ Assay. After extraction, genomic DNA underwent amplification by bias-controlled multiplex PCR, followed by high-throughput sequencing. The study's own analysis went as follows. To quantify the absolute abundance of every unique TCRbeta CDR3 region, sequences were collapsed and filtered. Usable DNA was measured by amplifying reference genes present in all nucleated cells, and TCRbeta template counts were normalized to that usable DNA to estimate T cell fraction. Repertoire TCRs were annotated as SARS-CoV-2-specific by exact matching of V gene, CDR3 amino acid sequence and J gene to a known reactive TCR set. The reference SARS-CoV-2 TCR set came from MIRA and was filtered for enrichment in COVID-19-positive ImmuneCODE repertoires, removing public or cross-reactive TCRs. Drawing on the MIRA antigens, annotated TCRs were analysed further at the level of specific ORF or position within ORF. Breadth was defined as the number of annotated unique rearrangements divided by the total number of unique productive rearrangements, and depth was defined as the summed frequency of the annotated unique rearrangements. TCR breadth was compared between groups using two-sided Wilcoxon rank-sum tests. TCRdb took over this immuneACCESS table, retaining in-frame rearrangements with V and J assigned. Such tables are incomplete; in checked studies, under half of the missing clones stem from an unresolved V gene, and the remainder is unexplained. V, J and clone size derive from that table, while D and trimming were established from the DNA sequence. This sample is represented by 300,000 to 350,000 clones; 85% to 90% of them were singletons. 5.5% of the sample comes from the top ten.

The specimen comprised peripheral blood, sampled in a trial of Ad26.COV2.S vaccine versus placebo. The rearranged segments are TRBV19 and TRBJ2-2; the D gene lacks a confident call. The receptor comes from a person between 18 and 65 years old who received the Ad26.COV2.S COVID-19 vaccine or a placebo. The CDR3 loop reads CASSMSLTGELFF. The DNA reads as follows: TGTGCCAGTAGTATGTCTCTCACCGGGGAGCTGTTTTTT.